This TCR beta chain was recovered during a study of blood T cell repertoires in COVID-19. Looking at the study overall: Samples taken during acute and convalescent COVID-19 were collected in the United States, Italy and Spain. The cDNA or gDNA used as material had been derived from T cells, B-cell-depleted T cells, or PBMCs.

Original methodology: Using reference gene primer amplification, nucleated cell counts were estimated. Sequenced by immunoSEQ multiplex PCR; TCRdb stores in-frame clones only, minus some. V and J calls and clone size are given by that table; D and trimming were obtained from the DNA. The repertoire holds tens of thousands of clones, with about 91% as singletons. The CDR3 spans 16 residues. Trimming cost V 3 bases and J 8 bases; bases outside gene matches: 12. Germline-derived CDR1 and CDR2 are KGHDR and SFDVKD. The source of this sequence is a man in his fifties or sixties with acute or convalescent COVID-19. This chain joins TRBV24-1 and TRBJ2-1; 7 positions match TRBD1. Sample: peripheral blood. This CDR3 is CATSDGGQEVVDEQFF. CDR3 in DNA: TGTGCCACCAGTGATGGAGGACAGGAAGTTGTGGATGAGCAGTTCTTC.